The sequence of this T cell receptor beta chain was determined in a study of T-cell memory formation after mild COVID-19. Study as a whole: TCR clustering was largely donor specific. Whole-study results and caveats: That cross-reactive memory joined was suggested by some responding clones appearing in pre-infection memory. Clones that shrank (day 15 to 85) were balanced CD4/CD8, whereas later expanders leaned CD4+.

Germline trimming cut 1 base from V and 6 bases from J; bases unmatched to any gene: 8. Per the germline V gene, CDR1 is KGHDR and CDR2 is SFDVKD. This CDR3 spans 17 amino acids. TCR alpha and TCR beta cDNA libraries carrying sample barcodes and UMIs came from 5'RACE with constant-segment primers. In TCRdb, the 5' RACE reads were re-called with MiXCR into one record per CDR3 protein. The sample carries around 510,000 distinct CDR3 sequences, about 20% recorded once. To note about this clonotype: What it binds is not known.

Sequenced: PBMCs or a T cell subset sorted from them (not recorded which). The clonotype comes from an adult woman who had mild COVID-19 (a few samples of this study predate the infection). Cell type and time point are not known. The V gene is TRBV24-1, the J gene TRBJ2-1; 10 bases agree with TRBD1. The CDR3, as DNA: TGTGCCACCAGTGATTTTTCACGACAGGGGGCGTTCAATGAGCAGTTCTTC. It encodes CATSDFSRQGAFNEQFF.